This section outlines one T cell receptor beta chain sequence together with its context. Assay used: immunoSEQ multiplex PCR; TCRdb lists only in-frame clones, some missing. This sample has roughly 100,000 clones; 76% occur once, and the top ten carry more than 5.5%. This sample was included in a study of blood T cell repertoires in COVID-19. The V gene's germline CDR1 is SGHRS and CDR2 YFSETQ. The CDR3 loop spans 14 amino acids. V gave up 4 bases and J gave up 6 bases; unmatched junction bases: 6. Sample: peripheral blood. This receptor was taken from an elderly man with COVID-19, enrolled during active disease. This rearrangement joins TRBV5-1 to TRBJ2-3; the match to TRBD1 covers 9 bases. CDR3: CASSQDRGSDTQYF. The CDR3 DNA follows: TGCGCCAGCAGCCAGGACAGGGGATCGGATACGCAGTATTTT.